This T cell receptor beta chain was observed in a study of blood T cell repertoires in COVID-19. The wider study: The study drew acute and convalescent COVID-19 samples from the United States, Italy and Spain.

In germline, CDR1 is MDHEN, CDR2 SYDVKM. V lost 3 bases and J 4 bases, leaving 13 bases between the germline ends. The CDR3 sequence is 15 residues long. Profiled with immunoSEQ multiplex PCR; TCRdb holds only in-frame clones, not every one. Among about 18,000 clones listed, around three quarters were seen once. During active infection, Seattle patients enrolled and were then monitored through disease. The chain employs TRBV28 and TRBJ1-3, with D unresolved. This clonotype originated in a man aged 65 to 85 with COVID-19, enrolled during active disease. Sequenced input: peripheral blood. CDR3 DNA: TGTGCCAGCAGTTTGCCCGGGTATCAAGGAAACACCATATATTTT. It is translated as CASSLPGYQGNTIYF.